A single sample is the source of the 5 T cell receptor beta chains below, sequenced in a study of blood T cell repertoires in COVID-19. Profiled with immunoSEQ multiplex PCR; TCRdb holds only in-frame clones, not every one. The sample carries fewer than 300,000 clones, around nine tenths recorded once. Sequencing was performed on peripheral blood. These TCRs come from a man aged 30 to 45 with acute or convalescent COVID-19.

The rearrangement links TRBV30 to TRBJ2-5, with TRBD1 matching 7 bases. This CDR3 contains 13 residues. Germline assignment: CDR1 GTSNPN and CDR2 SVGIG (reference sequence). Trimming cost V 5 bases and J 5 bases; bases outside gene matches: 8. DNA of the CDR3: TGTGCCTGGGGATACACAGGGGTGGAGACCCAGTACTTC. Its translation is CAWGYTGVETQYF.

This chain connects TRBV4-1 to TRBJ2-1; D not certain. V lost 0 bases, J lost 3 bases, and 15 bases lay in between. Germline V gene sequence: CDR1 MGHRA, CDR2 YSYEKL. CDR3 length: 17 amino acids. CDR3 coding DNA: TGCGCCAGCAGCCAAGATCGAAGCCCGATGAACTACAATGAGCAGTTCTTC. Translation gives CASSQDRSPMNYNEQFF.

This clone has a single count. V is TRBV11-2 and J is TRBJ2-3, with 10 positions matching TRBD2. CDR1 is SGHAT, CDR2 FQNNGV, per germline. The V segment lost 7 bases and the J segment 4 bases; nucleotides outside the gene matches: 5. The CDR3 length is 14 residues. The CDR3 is CASKIAGGADTQYF. The CDR3, as DNA: TGTGCCAGCAAAATAGCGGGAGGCGCAGATACGCAGTATTTT.

Only one count was recorded for this clone. The junction does not match germline at one end; this may be a read error. V and J are TRBV27 and TRBJ1-1; the D is unclear. Germline CDR1 MNHEY, CDR2 SMNVEV (reference sequence). This CDR3 spans 13 amino acids. The CDR3 region is CASSFSRNAEAFF. The CDR3 coding sequence is TGTGCCAGCAGTTTTTCCAGGAACGCTGAAGCTTTCTTT.

The rearrangement links TRBV4-1 to TRBJ2-7; 12 bases map to TRBD2. Germline V gene sequence: CDR1 MGHRA, CDR2 YSYEKL. Unmatched junction bases numbered 0, after V lost 1 base and J lost 2 bases. The CDR3 extends over 15 amino acids. This chain's CDR3 is CASSQGTSGAYEQYF. The DNA of the CDR3 is TGCGCCAGCAGCCAAGGGACTAGCGGGGCCTACGAGCAGTACTTC.